The source of this T cell receptor beta chain is a study of control samples from healthy donors and cancer patients. Method: immunoSEQ multiplex PCR; TCRdb's copy keeps in-frame clones and lacks some. The data contain 200,000 or so clones, about 90% of them seen just once; the ten biggest clones take up 1.5% to 2%. With V trimmed by 5 bases and J by 0 bases, 18 bases remained unmatched. The length of the CDR3 is 21 residues. The germline CDR1 and CDR2 sequences are SGHVS and FNYEAQ. V is TRBV7-6 and J is TRBJ1-4, with TRBD1 matching 10 bases. The sample was blood. The TCR comes from a man under 40 in good health. CDR3 in amino acids: CASSAPSFSGTGAATNEKLFF. In DNA, the CDR3 is TGTGCCAGCAGCGCCCCATCCTTTTCCGGGACAGGGGCTGCAACTAATGAAAAACTGTTTTTT.